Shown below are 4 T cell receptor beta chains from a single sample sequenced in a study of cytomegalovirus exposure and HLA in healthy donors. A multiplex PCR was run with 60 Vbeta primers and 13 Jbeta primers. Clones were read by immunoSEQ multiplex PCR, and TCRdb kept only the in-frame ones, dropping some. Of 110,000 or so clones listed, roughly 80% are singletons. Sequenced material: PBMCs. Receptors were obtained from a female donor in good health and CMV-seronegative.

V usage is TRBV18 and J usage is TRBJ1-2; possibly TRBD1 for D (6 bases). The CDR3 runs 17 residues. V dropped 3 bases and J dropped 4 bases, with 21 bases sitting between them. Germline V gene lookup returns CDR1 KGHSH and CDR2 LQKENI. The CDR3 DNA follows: TGTGCCAGCTCACCCTTGGACAGTATACTAACTATCTATGGCTACACCTTC. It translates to CASSPLDSILTIYGYTF.

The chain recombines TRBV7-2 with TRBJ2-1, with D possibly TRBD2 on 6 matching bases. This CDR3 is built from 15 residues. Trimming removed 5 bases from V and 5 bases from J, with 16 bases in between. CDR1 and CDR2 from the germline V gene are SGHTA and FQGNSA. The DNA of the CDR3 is TGTGCCAGCAGCCCACAAGTTTGGGGGGACAATGAGCAGTTCTTC. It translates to CASSPQVWGDNEQFF.

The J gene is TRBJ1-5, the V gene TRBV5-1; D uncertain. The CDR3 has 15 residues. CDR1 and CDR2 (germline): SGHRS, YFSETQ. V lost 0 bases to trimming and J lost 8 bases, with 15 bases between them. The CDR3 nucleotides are TGCGCCAGCAGCTTGGCGGGAGCCCGGGGAGAGCCCCAGCATTTT. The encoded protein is CASSLAGARGEPQHF.

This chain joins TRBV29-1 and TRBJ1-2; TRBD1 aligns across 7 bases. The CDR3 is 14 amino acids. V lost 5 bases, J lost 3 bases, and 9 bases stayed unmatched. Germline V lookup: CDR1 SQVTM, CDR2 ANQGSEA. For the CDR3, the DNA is TGCAGCGTTCGGGACAGCACAAAGGACTATGGCTACACCTTC. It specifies CSVRDSTKDYGYTF. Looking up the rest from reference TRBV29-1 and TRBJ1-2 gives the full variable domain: SAVISQKPSRDICQRGTSLTIQCQVDSQVTMMFWYRQQPGQSLTLIATANQGSEATYESGFVIDKFPISRPNLTFSTLTVSNMSPEDSSIYLCSVRDSTKDYGYTFGSGTRLTVV.